This T cell receptor beta chain derives from a study of T cell responses to AZD1222 COVID-19 vaccine. Overall study findings and caveats: The study found Spike-specific TCR breadth and depth rose after two AZD1222 doses. Regions left unmutated in variants are reportedly the target of nearly half of spike-specific TCRs. Sampling that yielded the repertoires occurred only after the peak T cell response.

The assay was immunoSEQ multiplex PCR, and TCRdb's table has in-frame clones only and misses some. The sample records around 130,000 clones, roughly nine tenths being singletons. The V end was cut by 7 bases, the J end by 0 bases, with 16 bases between. Germline V gene sequence: CDR1 SGHVS, CDR2 FQNEAQ. This CDR3 has 16 amino acids. Comments on this clone: What it binds is not known.

The TCR comes from an adult in good health. This chain connects TRBV7-8 to TRBJ2-4; D might be TRBD2 (5 bases). The input for sequencing was peripheral blood, taken on day 0 of AZD1222 vaccination. The DNA for the CDR3 is TGTGCCAGCACCTCCCTGGCGGACTTAGCCAAAAACATTCAGTACTTC. This codes for CASTSLADLAKNIQYF.